The 10 T cell receptor beta chains presented below share a single source sample, sequenced in a study of blood T cells in healthy people across ages. The second PCR ran about 6 to 12 cycles with a sample-barcoded 5' primer and J-beta primers. TCRdb re-called the 5' RACE reads through MiXCR, storing one row per CDR3 protein. The sample lists 1.4 million to 1.5 million distinct CDR3 sequences; roughly 45% were seen once. The source material was blood. These receptors were taken from a woman between 18 and 29 years old in good health.

This clonotype showed up many times. J is TRBJ2-7 and V is TRBV28, with 7 bases that match TRBD1. Germline loops: CDR1 MDHEN, CDR2 SYDVKM. J gave up 3 bases and V 6 bases, and 11 bases lay outside the gene matches. The CDR3 extends over 15 amino acids. The CDR3, as DNA: TGTGCCAGCAGGCCGGCAGGGGGAGTTAGCTACGAGCAGTACTTC. It yields the protein CASRPAGGVSYEQYF.

This clonotype has just a few counts. This chain joins TRBV24-1 and TRBJ2-7, with D possibly TRBD2 on 5 matching bases. The V gene's germline CDR1 is KGHDR and CDR2 SFDVKD. The V end lost 5 bases, the J end lost 6 bases, and 7 bases lay between the germline ends. The CDR3 is made up of 11 amino acids. CDR3 nucleotides: TGTGCCACCAGTGGAGGGATCGAGCAGTACTTC. The encoded protein is CATSGGIEQYF.

V usage is TRBV6-5 and J usage is TRBJ1-6, with a possible D match to TRBD1 (5 bases). This CDR3 region has 16 residues. Germline values: CDR1 MNHEY, CDR2 SVGAGI. V gave up 0 bases and J gave up 7 bases, with 13 bases separating them. The CDR3 region has the DNA TGTGCCAGCAGTTACTCCTCCGGGACGGTGAATTCACCCCTCCACTTT. This sequence encodes CASSYSSGTVNSPLHF.

This clonotype turned up a few times. The rearrangement uses TRBV2 and TRBJ1-5; D is unclear. Germline lookup yields CDR1 SNHLY and CDR2 FYNNEI. V was shortened by 4 bases and J by 3 bases, with 7 bases between the two germline ends. This CDR3 is built from 13 residues. This CDR3 is CASSVSVNQPQHF. The CDR3 DNA reads TGTGCCAGCAGTGTTTCGGTCAATCAGCCCCAGCATTTT.

V is TRBV20-1 and J is TRBJ1-5; D gene unclear. The CDR3 runs 13 residues. Germline CDR1 reads DFQATT; CDR2 reads SNEGSKA (reference sequence). V was cut by 7 bases and J by 5 bases, with 15 bases left in between. This CDR3 reads CSVSASGDQPQHF. The CDR3 DNA follows: TGCAGTGTAAGCGCAAGCGGGGATCAGCCCCAGCATTTT.

As DNA, the CDR3 is TGCGCCAGCACCGCGGGACACACTGAAGCTTTCTTT. Its translation: CASTAGHTEAFF. The chain uses TRBV10-2 and TRBJ1-1; a weak D match, TRBD1 (5 bases). Trimming took off 7 bases at V and 3 bases at J, with 9 bases between the two ends. The CDR3 is made up of 12 amino acids. CDR1 WSHSY and CDR2 SAAADI come from the germline V gene.

The CDR3 coding sequence is TGCAGTGCTCAAAGCCCCGGGACAGGGACCGAAGGCACAGATACGCAGTATTTT. It translates to CSAQSPGTGTEGTDTQYF. The V call is TRBV20-1, the J call TRBJ2-3; 9 nucleotides align to TRBD1. This CDR3 comprises 18 residues. With V trimmed by 5 bases and J by 1 base, 16 bases remained unmatched. Germline V gives CDR1 DFQATT, CDR2 SNEGSKA (reference sequence).

The chain combines TRBV7-6 with TRBJ2-7; D possibly corresponds to TRBD2 (6 bases). The better agreement between TRBJ2-5 and the DNA end casts doubt on the J call. This CDR3 is 15 amino acids long. Germline CDR1 is SGHVS and CDR2 is FNYEAQ. The CDR3 DNA sequence: TGTGCCAGCAGCTTACGAGTTGGGACTTGGGAGACCCAGTACTTC. It encodes CASSLRVGTWETQYF.

The rearrangement joins TRBV9 to TRBJ1-1; perhaps TRBD1 as D (6 bases). The CDR3 length is 15 residues. The germline V gene has CDR1 SGDLS and CDR2 YYNGEE. V dropped 4 bases and J dropped 4 bases, with 17 bases sitting between them. The chain's CDR3 is CASSSPVGGATEAFF. CDR3 coding DNA: TGTGCCAGCAGCTCCCCGGTTGGGGGGGCCACTGAAGCTTTCTTT.

V gene TRBV27 combines with J gene TRBJ2-7; D may be TRBD2 (5 bases). V lost 3 bases to trimming and J lost 2 bases, with 11 bases between them. The length of the CDR3 is 14 residues. Looked up from germline, CDR1 is MNHEY and CDR2 is SMNVEV (reference sequence). The CDR3 region is CASSFNRTPYEQYF. CDR3 bases: TGTGCCAGCAGTTTCAACCGGACTCCCTACGAGCAGTACTTC.